The present TCR beta chain was sequenced within a study of T cell repertoires in cytomegalovirus infection. From germline, CDR1 is MDHEN and CDR2 SYDVKM. V was cut by 4 bases and J by 4 bases, with 11 bases left in between. The CDR3 is made up of 14 amino acids. TCRdb recomputed calls from the reads with MiXCR, one row per CDR3 protein. This sample has roughly 49,000 distinct CDR3 sequences, with more than 20% found just once. As for this clonotype: Its target is not known.

This TCR was recovered from a human donor in good health (CMV status not recorded). Some clones in this sample may be carry-over from other donors' samples. Sequenced input: PBMCs, sequenced either directly or after in vitro stimulation (not recorded which). The chain uses TRBV28 and TRBJ1-3; D not certain. Here the CDR3 reads CASSSRPRGNTIYF. The CDR3 region has the DNA TGTGCCAGCAGTTCAAGGCCGAGGGGAAACACCATATATTTT.